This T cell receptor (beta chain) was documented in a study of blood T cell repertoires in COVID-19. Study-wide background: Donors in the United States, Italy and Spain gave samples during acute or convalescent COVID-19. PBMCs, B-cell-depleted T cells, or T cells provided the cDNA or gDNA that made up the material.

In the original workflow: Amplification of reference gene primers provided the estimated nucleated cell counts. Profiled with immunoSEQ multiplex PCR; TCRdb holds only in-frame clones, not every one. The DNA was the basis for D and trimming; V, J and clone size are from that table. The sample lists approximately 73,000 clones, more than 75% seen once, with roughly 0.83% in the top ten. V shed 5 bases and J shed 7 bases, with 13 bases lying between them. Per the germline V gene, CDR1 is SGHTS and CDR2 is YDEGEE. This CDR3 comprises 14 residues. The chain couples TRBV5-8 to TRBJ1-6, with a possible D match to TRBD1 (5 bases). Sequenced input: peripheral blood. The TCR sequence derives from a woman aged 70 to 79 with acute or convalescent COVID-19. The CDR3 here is CASRIRGMNSPLHF. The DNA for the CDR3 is TGTGCCAGCAGGATACGGGGGATGAATTCACCCCTCCACTTT. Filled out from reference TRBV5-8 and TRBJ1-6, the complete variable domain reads EAGVTQSPTHLIKTRGQQATLRCSPISGHTSVYWYQQALGLGLQFLLWYDEGEERNRGNFPPRFSGRQFPNYSSELNVNALELEDSALYLCASRIRGMNSPLHFGNGTRLTVT.